The 29 T cell receptor beta chains below all came from one sample that was sequenced in a study of T cell repertoires in cytomegalovirus infection. TCRdb used MiXCR to reprocess the reads, holding one entry per CDR3 protein. This table holds approximately 150,000 distinct CDR3 sequences, roughly 6% found once. Input material: PBMCs. The receptor set was obtained from a human donor in good health (CMV status not recorded). Some clones in this sample may be carry-over from other donors' samples.

This clonotype was seen once. The rearrangement joins TRBV6-5 to TRBJ2-2; D may be TRBD2 (5 bases). With 0 bases removed from V and 4 bases from J, the gap between germline ends came to 6 bases. The CDR3 runs to 14 residues. Germline loops: CDR1 MNHEY, CDR2 SVGAGI. This chain's CDR3 is CASSYSGGTGELFF. The CDR3 nucleotides are TGTGCCAGCAGTTACTCCGGAGGCACCGGGGAGCTGTTTTTT.

This clonotype was recorded at least ten times. The chain is built from TRBV7-2 and TRBJ2-2; D assignment may be TRBD1 or TRBD2 (5 bases each). Germline CDR1 SGHTA, CDR2 FQGNSA. Trimming took 7 bases from V and 2 from J, leaving 11 bases between them. The CDR3 length is 14 residues. CDR3 loop: CASTRGPNTGELFF. The CDR3 DNA reads as TGTGCCAGCACCCGGGGCCCCAACACCGGGGAGCTGTTTTTT. The full variable domain, rest sourced from reference TRBV7-2 and TRBJ2-2, is GAGVSQSPSNKVTEKGKDVELRCDPISGHTALYWYRQSLGQGLEFLIYFQGNSAPDKSGLPSDRFSAERTGGSVSTLTIQRTQQEDSAVYLCASTRGPNTGELFFGEGSRLTVL.

This clonotype came up many times. This chain connects TRBV7-2 to TRBJ1-6; D is perhaps TRBD1 (6 bases). Trimming left V 3 bases short and J 13 bases short, with 16 bases between. The length of the CDR3 is 14 residues. The germline CDR1 and CDR2 sequences are SGHTA and FQGNSA. The CDR3, as DNA: TGTGCCAGCAGCTTCCGGGACACCCGGATCCCCCTCCACTTT. It encodes CASSFRDTRIPLHF.

This clonotype appeared once. Without the conserved terminal phenylalanine or tryptophan, this CDR3 likely stems from a read error. V usage is TRBV7-2 and J usage is TRBJ2-4; TRBD2 matches 12 bases. V dropped 5 bases and J dropped 2; count of bases not matched to a gene: 16. The germline V gene encodes CDR1 SGHTA and CDR2 FQGNSA. This CDR3 is 20 amino acids long. The CDR3 sequence: CASSPRLAGALAQTKNIQYV. The DNA of the CDR3 is TGTGCCAGCAGCCCACGACTAGCGGGGGCCCTCGCGCAGACCAAAAACATTCAGTACGTC.

The rearrangement links TRBV6-2 or TRBV6-3 to TRBJ2-6; maybe TRBD1 (5 bases). Per germline, CDR1 MNHEY and CDR2 SVGEGT. V was cut by 2 bases and J by 2 bases, with 10 bases left in between. The CDR3 is made up of 16 amino acids. CDR3 DNA: TGTGCCAGCAGTTACCAGGGATCGGCTGGGGCCAACGTCCTGACTTTC. Encoded protein: CASSYQGSAGANVLTF.

This clonotype was seen many times. The CDR3 is CSAHLGQGGYGYTF. CDR3 sequence (DNA): TGCAGTGCTCACCTCGGACAGGGAGGCTATGGCTACACCTTC. V usage is TRBV20-1 and J usage is TRBJ1-2; 8 bases line up with TRBD1. Germline CDR1 is DFQATT and CDR2 is SNEGSKA (reference sequence). The CDR3 sequence is 14 residues long. J gave up 4 bases and V 5 bases, and 9 bases lay outside the gene matches.

The chain's CDR3 is CSARVGLGRANTEAFF. CDR3 bases: TGCAGTGCTAGAGTGGGACTGGGTAGGGCGAACACTGAAGCTTTCTTT. The J gene is TRBJ1-1, the V gene TRBV20-1, with D maybe TRBD1 (5 bases). V lost 1 base and J 1 base, leaving 16 bases between the germline ends. This CDR3 is built from 16 residues. Looked up from germline, CDR1 is DFQATT and CDR2 is SNEGSKA (reference sequence).

This chain links TRBV2 with TRBJ1-6, with 7 nucleotides matching TRBD1. Germline-derived CDR1 and CDR2 are SNHLY and FYNNEI. J gave up 8 bases and V 6 bases, and 10 bases lay outside the gene matches. The CDR3 is 15 amino acids. The CDR3 region is CASRDEGAMDSPLHF. Written as DNA, the CDR3 is TGTGCCAGCAGGGACGAGGGGGCCATGGATTCACCCCTCCACTTT.

This clonotype was picked up many times. The chain joins TRBV7-2 to TRBJ2-5, with D possibly matching TRBD2 (5 bases). The V end was cut by 5 bases, the J end by 1 base, with 20 bases between. CDR1 and CDR2 (germline): SGHTA, FQGNSA. The CDR3 contains 17 residues. Here the CDR3 reads CASSVRLTGTLQETQYF. Here the CDR3 DNA reads TGTGCCAGCAGCGTACGACTTACGGGAACCCTCCAAGAGACCCAGTACTTC.

This clonotype was recorded at least ten times. The chain couples TRBV12-3 or TRBV12-4 to TRBJ1-5; D is unclear. The V end was cut by 5 bases, the J end by 0 bases, with 11 bases between. CDR3 length: 15 amino acids. CDR3: CASSTGSYSNQPQHF. The CDR3, as DNA: TGTGCCAGCAGTACGGGCAGTTATAGCAATCAGCCCCAGCATTTT.

This clonotype has ten or more counts. J is TRBJ2-3 and V is TRBV7-2, with D possibly matching TRBD1 (6 bases). Trimming shortened V by 3 bases and J by 3 bases, and 19 bases separated the two germline ends. CDR1 is SGHTA and CDR2 is FQGNSA in the germline V gene. This CDR3 has 17 residues. CDR3 sequence reads: CASSLSRRGLKTDTQYF. CDR3 coding DNA: TGTGCCAGCAGCTTGTCACGCAGGGGTCTTAAAACAGATACGCAGTATTTT.

Ten or more counts support this clonotype. V is TRBV11-2 and J is TRBJ1-1, with 11 positions matching TRBD1. In germline, CDR1 is SGHAT, CDR2 FQNNGV. The CDR3 sequence is 17 residues long. V gave up 5 bases and J gave up 3 bases; unmatched junction bases: 11. CDR3: CASSPRTGGEGDTEAFF. CDR3 DNA sequence: TGTGCCAGCAGCCCCCGGACAGGGGGCGAGGGAGACACTGAAGCTTTCTTT.

This clonotype was seen ten or more times. The CDR3 region is CASRSAGRDTQYF. The CDR3 DNA reads as TGTGCCAGCAGGTCCGCGGGACGGGATACGCAGTATTTT. The chain is built from TRBV7-3 and TRBJ2-3; D may be TRBD2 (6 bases). Deletions cut 6 bases from V and 6 bases from J, with 13 bases between. Germline V gives CDR1 SGHTA, CDR2 FQGTGA. The CDR3 loop spans 13 amino acids.

This clonotype was seen many times. The rearrangement links TRBV19 to TRBJ1-5; weak D call: TRBD1 (5 bases). Trimming shortened V by 9 bases and J by 4 bases, and 16 bases separated the two germline ends. Germline V gives CDR1 LNHDA, CDR2 SQIVND (reference sequence). This CDR3 region has 14 residues. This CDR3 reads CARTGRGVNQPQHF. CDR3 nucleotide sequence: TGTGCCAGGACGGGACGGGGGGTTAATCAGCCCCAGCATTTT.

This clonotype has just a few counts. The chain links TRBV2 to TRBJ1-1; tentative D call: TRBD1 (5 bases). Germline lookup yields CDR1 SNHLY and CDR2 FYNNEI. The CDR3 contains 14 residues. The V and J ends lost 7 bases and 4 bases respectively, with 16 bases between them. The DNA of the CDR3 is TGTGCCAGCACCATTGGGGGTTGGGGCACTGAAGCTTTCTTT. Protein sequence: CASTIGGWGTEAFF. The whole variable domain, filled in from reference TRBV2 and TRBJ1-1, reads EPEVTQTPSHQVTQMGQEVILRCVPISNHLYFYWYRQILGQKVEFLVSFYNNEISEKSEIFDDQFSVERPDGSNFTLKIRSTKLEDSAMYFCASTIGGWGTEAFFGQGTRLTVV.

This clonotype was observed a handful of times. The chain couples TRBV11-3 to TRBJ2-3; tentative D call: TRBD2 (7 bases). This CDR3 has 15 residues. The V gene's germline CDR1 is SGHNT and CDR2 YENEEA. V lost 4 bases and J 1 base, leaving 12 bases between the germline ends. This chain's CDR3 is CASSWGGGRTDTQYF. CDR3 sequence (DNA): TGTGCCAGCAGCTGGGGGGGGGGCCGCACAGATACGCAGTATTTT.

This clonotype has a handful of counts. The chain has TRBV29-1 and TRBJ2-7; 12 bases align to TRBD1. V shed 1 base and J 4 bases; nucleotides not matched to a gene: 5. Germline V gene sequence: CDR1 SQVTM, CDR2 ANQGSEA. The CDR3 loop spans 15 amino acids. The CDR3 nucleotides are TGCAGCGTTGAAGGGGGGACAGGGGGCTTGTACGAGCAGTACTTC. This codes for CSVEGGTGGLYEQYF.

This clonotype was recorded many times. The chain combines TRBV7-3 with TRBJ2-5, with D perhaps TRBD1 (6 bases). Trimming shortened V by 5 bases and J by 5 bases, and 12 bases separated the two germline ends. The length of the CDR3 is 13 residues. Germline assignment: CDR1 SGHTA and CDR2 FQGTGA. The CDR3 region has the DNA TGTGCCAGCAGCCTGGGGGCTGGGGAGACCCAGTACTTC. Protein product: CASSLGAGETQYF.

This clonotype was recorded a few times. V and J are TRBV7-9 and TRBJ2-1, with 8 bases matching TRBD2. This CDR3 is built from 16 residues. CDR1 and CDR2 from the germline V gene are SEHNR and FQNEAQ (reference sequence). The junction had 10 bases not matched to a gene; V was cut back by 5 bases and J by 4 bases. The CDR3 sequence: CASSPLRGGPYNEQFF. The CDR3 DNA reads TGTGCCAGCAGCCCCCTCCGGGGGGGGCCTTACAATGAGCAGTTCTTC.

The chain is built from TRBV5-4 and TRBJ1-6; no clear D gene. This CDR3 comprises 14 residues. V lost 0 bases and J 14 bases, leaving 15 bases between the germline ends. Germline values: CDR1 SGHNT, CDR2 YYREEE (reference sequence). CDR3 amino acids: CASSLDGWVLALHF. The DNA of the CDR3 is TGTGCCAGCAGCTTGGATGGGTGGGTTCTGGCCCTCCACTTT. The full variable domain, completed using reference TRBV5-4 and TRBJ1-6, is ETGVTQSPTHLIKTRGQQVTLRCSSQSGHNTVSWYQQALGQGPQFIFQYYREEENGRGNFPPRFSGLQFPNYSSELNVNALELDDSALYLCASSLDGWVLALHFGNGTRLTVT.

The chain couples TRBV5-1 to TRBJ1-1, with TRBD1 as a possible D gene (6 bases). There are 14 residues in the CDR3. The germline V and J ends were trimmed by 0 bases and 4 bases, with 10 bases remaining between them. In germline, CDR1 is SGHRS, CDR2 YFSETQ. The DNA for the CDR3 is TGCGCCAGCAGCTTGGTTCAGGGGATCACTGAAGCTTTCTTT. It is translated as CASSLVQGITEAFF.

This clonotype was observed many times. The J gene is TRBJ2-1, the V gene TRBV20-1; 7 bases match TRBD1. The CDR3 has 14 amino acids. J gave up 7 bases and V 6 bases, and 12 bases lay outside the gene matches. Germline CDR1 DFQATT, CDR2 SNEGSKA (reference sequence). CDR3 loop: CSARRPTGLNEQFF. The CDR3 DNA reads as TGCAGTGCCCGGCGCCCGACAGGGCTGAATGAGCAGTTCTTC.

This clonotype has a count of ten or more. The chain combines TRBV28 with TRBJ2-7, with unresolved D. The CDR3 is made up of 11 amino acids. CDR1 MDHEN and CDR2 SYDVKM come from the germline V gene. Trimming left V 5 bases short and J 3 bases short, with 5 bases between. The CDR3 DNA sequence: TGTGCCAGCAGTCAGCGCTACGAGCAGTACTTC. This codes for CASSQRYEQYF.

This clonotype was observed at least ten times. The CDR3 loop is CASSESAHSWYGYTF. The DNA for the CDR3 is TGTGCCAGCAGTGAATCGGCCCATTCATGGTATGGCTACACCTTC. This chain connects TRBV6-1 to TRBJ1-2; D is ambiguous. This CDR3 is built from 15 residues. V was cut by 2 bases and J by 5 bases, with 15 bases left in between. The germline V gene encodes CDR1 MNHNS and CDR2 SASEGT.

This clonotype was seen ten or more times. This chain links TRBV5-4 with TRBJ1-6; D gene ambiguous. Germline CDR1 is SGHNT and CDR2 is YYREEE (reference sequence). V was clipped by 0 bases and J by 8 bases, with 12 bases between them. The CDR3 length is 15 residues. This CDR3 reads CASSLDGQADSPLHF. The CDR3, as DNA: TGTGCCAGCAGCTTGGATGGGCAGGCTGATTCACCCCTCCACTTT.

Only a few counts were recorded for this clonotype. The rearrangement joins TRBV6-2 or TRBV6-3 to TRBJ2-7; no clear D. CDR1 and CDR2 (germline): MNHEY, SVGEGT. V was pared by 7 bases and J by 4 bases, with 14 bases between. The CDR3 spans 13 residues. DNA for the CDR3: TGTGCCAGCAAAGAGCAGAACCTATACGAGCAGTACTTC. Translated, it gives CASKEQNLYEQYF.

In its sample, this clonotype was seen a few times. The gene calls are TRBV30 and TRBJ1-1; D perhaps matches TRBD1 (6 bases). V was trimmed by 4 bases and J by 8 bases, leaving 14 bases between them. The CDR3 loop spans 12 amino acids. Germline V gives CDR1 GTSNPN, CDR2 SVGIG (reference sequence). In nucleotides, the CDR3 is TGTGCCTGGACTGACAGGATTTTGGAAGCTTTCTTT. Its protein product is CAWTDRILEAFF.

A few counts support this clonotype. The rearrangement joins TRBV29-1 to TRBJ1-1, with 8 bases matching TRBD1. Losses at the gene ends were 1 base for V and 4 bases for J; bases not matched to a gene: 8. The CDR3 extends over 15 amino acids. The germline V gene encodes CDR1 SQVTM and CDR2 ANQGSEA. The CDR3 sequence is CSVEVGGDRSTEAFF. CDR3 coding DNA: TGCAGCGTTGAAGTAGGGGGGGACAGGAGCACTGAAGCTTTCTTT.

This clonotype was detected many times. J is TRBJ2-2 and V is TRBV7-6; 8 bases are shared with TRBD2. This CDR3 has 16 amino acids. Per germline, CDR1 SGHVS and CDR2 FNYEAQ. V lost 2 bases, J lost 0 bases, and 2 bases stayed unmatched. CDR3 in amino acids: CASSLISGANTGELFF. The CDR3 region has the DNA TGTGCCAGCAGCTTAATTAGCGGGGCGAACACCGGGGAGCTGTTTTTT. The variable domain in full, with the rest retrieved from reference TRBV7-6 and TRBJ2-2, is GAGVSQSPRYKVTKRGQDVALRCDPISGHVSLYWYRQALGQGPEFLTYFNYEAQQDKSGLPNDRFSAERPEGSISTLTIQRTEQRDSAMYRCASSLISGANTGELFFGEGSRLTVL.